Below are 4 T cell receptor beta chains sequenced from a single sample in a study of cytomegalovirus exposure and HLA in healthy donors. It was with 60 Vbeta and 13 Jbeta primers that the PCR ran. Here immunoSEQ multiplex PCR was the method, and the copy in TCRdb shows in-frame clones only, minus some. The sample shows fewer than 150,000 clones, around 79% of them seen only once. The material sequenced was PBMCs. These receptors were collected from a male donor in good health and CMV-seronegative.

This clone occurred a few times. The chain links TRBV7-2 to TRBJ2-7; 10 bases line up with TRBD2. CDR3 size: 13 residues. J gave up 6 bases and V 4 bases, and 3 bases lay outside the gene matches. The germline V gene encodes CDR1 SGHTA and CDR2 FQGNSA. The CDR3 region is CASSYGLAAEQYF. Here the CDR3 DNA reads TGTGCCAGCAGCTATGGACTAGCGGCCGAGCAGTACTTC.

The gene calls are TRBV30 and TRBJ1-2; D may be TRBD1 (6 bases). Germline assignment: CDR1 GTSNPN and CDR2 SVGIG (reference sequence). V was shortened by 5 bases and J by 1 base, with 17 bases between the two germline ends. The CDR3 totals 15 residues. The CDR3 DNA follows: TGTGCCTGGGACCCAGGGCAGGGGATTAACTATGGCTACACCTTC. This sequence encodes CAWDPGQGINYGYTF.

The rearrangement uses TRBV27 and TRBJ1-1, with D unclear. Germline V gives CDR1 MNHEY, CDR2 SMNVEV (reference sequence). The CDR3 totals 14 residues. The ends were cut back, 6 bases at V and 9 bases at J, with 20 bases in the middle. The CDR3: CASSRPSGSGQAFF. CDR3 nucleotide sequence: TGTGCCAGCAGCCGCCCCTCCGGGAGCGGGCAAGCTTTCTTT.

This sequence joins TRBV5-1 and TRBJ2-7; TRBD2 matches at 7 bases. CDR3 length: 13 residues. V dropped 6 bases and J dropped 2; count of bases not matched to a gene: 5. The germline CDR1 and CDR2 sequences are SGHRS and YFSETQ. The CDR3 nucleotides are TGCGCCAGCAACGGCGGGGGAGCCTACGAGCAGTACTTC. Translating it yields CASNGGGAYEQYF. Drawing the rest from reference TRBV5-1 and TRBJ2-7, the complete variable domain is KAGVTQTPRYLIKTRGQQVTLSCSPISGHRSVSWYQQTPGQGLQFLFEYFSETQRNKGNFPGRFSGRQFSNSRSEMNVSTLELGDSALYLCASNGGGAYEQYFGPGTRLTVT.